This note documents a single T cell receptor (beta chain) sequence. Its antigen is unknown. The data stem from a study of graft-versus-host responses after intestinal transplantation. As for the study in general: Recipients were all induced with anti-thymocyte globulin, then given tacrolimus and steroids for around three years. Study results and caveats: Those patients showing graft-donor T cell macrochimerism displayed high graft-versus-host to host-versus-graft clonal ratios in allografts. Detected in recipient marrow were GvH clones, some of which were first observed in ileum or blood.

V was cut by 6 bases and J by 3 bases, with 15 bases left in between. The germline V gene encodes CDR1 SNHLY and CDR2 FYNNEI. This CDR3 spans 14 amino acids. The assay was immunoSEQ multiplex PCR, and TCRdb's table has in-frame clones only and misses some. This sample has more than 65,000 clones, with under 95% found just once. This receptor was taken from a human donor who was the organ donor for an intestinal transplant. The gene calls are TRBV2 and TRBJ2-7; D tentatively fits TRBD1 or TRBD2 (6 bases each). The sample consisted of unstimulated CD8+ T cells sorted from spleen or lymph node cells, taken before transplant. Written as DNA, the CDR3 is TGTGCCAGCAGGGGCGGTGGGGGGCGCTACGAGCAGTACTTC. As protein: CASRGGGGRYEQYF.